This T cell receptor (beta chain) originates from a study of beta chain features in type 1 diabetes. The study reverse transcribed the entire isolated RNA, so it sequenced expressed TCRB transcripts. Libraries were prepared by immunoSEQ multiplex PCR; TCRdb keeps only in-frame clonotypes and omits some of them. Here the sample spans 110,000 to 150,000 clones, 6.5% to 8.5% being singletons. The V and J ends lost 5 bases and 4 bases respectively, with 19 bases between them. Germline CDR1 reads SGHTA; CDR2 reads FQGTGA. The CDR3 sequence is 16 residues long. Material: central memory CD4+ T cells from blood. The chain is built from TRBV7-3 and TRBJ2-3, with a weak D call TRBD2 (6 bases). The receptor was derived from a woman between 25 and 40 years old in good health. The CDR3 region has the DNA TGTGCCAGCAGCCGTAATCAGGGAGGTGGTTCAGATACGCAGTATTTT. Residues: CASSRNQGGGSDTQYF.